This entry lists 24 T cell receptor beta chains sequenced from one sample in a study of prognosis after radiotherapy for stage I lung cancer. From genomic DNA, TCR beta CDR3 was amplified by two-round multiplex PCR. During first-round PCR, primers specific to each TRBV and TRBJ gene were used. Using its own MiXCR run on the multiplex PCR reads, TCRdb lists one record per CDR3 protein. The sample consists of 50,000 or so distinct CDR3 sequences, under 45% of them appearing once. The sample consisted of PBMCs, taken before or after stereotactic body radiation therapy (not recorded which). Receptor source: a donor aged 50 or older with non-small cell lung cancer.

This clonotype was counted at least ten times. The chain joins TRBV7-2 to TRBJ2-3; the match to TRBD2 covers 15 bases. CDR1 and CDR2 from the germline V gene are SGHTA and FQGNSA. This CDR3 contains 19 residues. V was clipped by 1 base and J by 2 bases; unmatched bases: 7. CDR3 nucleotides: TGTGCCAGCAGCTTAGTACCGGGACTAGCGGGGGGACCCACAGATACGCAGTATTTT. Translation: CASSLVPGLAGGPTDTQYF.

This clonotype was recorded many times. The CDR3 here is CAISLQGMNTEAFF. DNA of the CDR3: TGTGCCATCAGCTTACAGGGGATGAACACTGAAGCTTTCTTT. The rearrangement joins TRBV10-3 to TRBJ1-1; 7 nucleotides match TRBD1. The CDR3 is 14 residues long. The junction had 4 bases not matched to a gene; V was cut back by 6 bases and J by 0 bases. Germline V CDR1 and CDR2: ENHRY, SYGVKD.

This clonotype was seen many times. The rearrangement joins TRBV7-8 to TRBJ1-5; TRBD1 is a possible D gene (5 bases). Germline CDR1 and CDR2: SGHVS and FQNEAQ. The CDR3 is 16 residues long. The V end was cut by 5 bases, the J end by 5 bases, with 19 bases between. For the CDR3, the DNA is TGTGCCAGCAGCCCACGGAGGGGAAGGGGAGATCAGCCCCAGCATTTT. This gives the protein CASSPRRGRGDQPQHF.

On this clonotype itself: A read error is possible here, since a much larger clone lies one base away. This chain joins TRBV9 and TRBJ2-7, with D possibly called TRBD1 or TRBD2 (5 bases each). Germline values: CDR1 SGDLS, CDR2 YYNGEE. CDR3 length: 15 residues. In DNA, the CDR3 is TGTGCCAGCAGCGTAGAGGGAACCGGGGCCTACGTGCAGTACTTC. It specifies CASSVEGTGAYVQYF. Using reference TRBV9 and TRBJ2-7 for the parts outside the CDR3, the full variable domain is DSGVTQTPKHLITATGQRVTLRCSPRSGDLSVYWYQQSLDQGLQFLIQYYNGEERAKGNILERFSAQQFPDLHSELNLSSLELGDSALYFCASSVEGTGAYVQYFGPGTRLTVT.

This clonotype has a count of ten or more. The chain joins TRBV12-5 to TRBJ2-6; unclear D gene. In germline, CDR1 is LGHNT, CDR2 FRNRAP. Trimming pared 0 bases from V and 0 bases from J, leaving 18 bases between. This CDR3 comprises 20 residues. The CDR3 region has the DNA TGTGCTAGTGGTTTGGTCGTCGGCCTAAGAACGGGCTCTGGGGCCAACGTCCTGACTTTC. Translating gives CASGLVVGLRTGSGANVLTF.

The sample holds many counts of this clonotype. The chain links TRBV5-1 to TRBJ2-3; 14 bases align to TRBD2. Germline assignment: CDR1 SGHRS and CDR2 YFSETQ. The V gene end was trimmed by 4 bases and the J gene end by 2 bases; junction bases not matched to a gene: 6. The CDR3 sequence is 17 residues long. The CDR3 loop is CASSPGLAGGSTDTQYF. The CDR3 DNA follows: TGCGCCAGCAGCCCCGGACTAGCGGGGGGCTCCACAGATACGCAGTATTTT. The variable domain in full, completed from reference TRBV5-1 and TRBJ2-3, reads KAGVTQTPRYLIKTRGQQVTLSCSPISGHRSVSWYQQTPGQGLQFLFEYFSETQRNKGNFPGRFSGRQFSNSRSEMNVSTLELGDSALYLCASSPGLAGGSTDTQYFGPGTRLTVL.

Notes on this clonotype: The junction does not match germline at one end; this may be a read error. The chain is built from TRBV5-1 and TRBJ1-2; TRBD1 is a possible D gene (6 bases). Germline V gene sequence: CDR1 SGHRS, CDR2 YFSETQ. The CDR3 is 17 residues long. Here the CDR3 reads CASSLGGSGAQFHGYTF. For the CDR3, the DNA is TGCGCCAGTAGCTTGGGGGGATCAGGGGCCCAATTCCATGGCTACACCTTC.

As to this clonotype: Only one base separates this from a far larger clonotype, so it likely reflects a read error. The chain employs TRBV6-1 and TRBJ2-6; D is possibly TRBD1 or TRBD2 (5 bases each). Germline CDR1 MNHNS, CDR2 SASEGT. The CDR3 consists of 14 residues. The CDR3 protein is CASKGTSGANFLTF. The CDR3 bases are TGTGCCAGCAAGGGGACCTCTGGGGCCAACTTCCTGACTTTC.

This clonotype was counted at least ten times. The chain recombines TRBV20-1 with TRBJ2-7; 10 nucleotides match TRBD2. The CDR3 extends over 17 amino acids. Germline CDR1 and CDR2: DFQATT and SNEGSKA (reference sequence). V lost 0 bases, J lost 5 bases, and 13 bases stayed unmatched. In nucleotides, the CDR3 is TGCAGTGCTAGAGAGAGGCTCTCTAGCGGGAGTGTCCACGAGCAGTACTTC. This translates into CSARERLSSGSVHEQYF.

The table lists this clonotype with many counts. The chain employs TRBV4-1 and TRBJ2-7; D gene uncertain. Between the trimmed V and J ends, which lost 1 base and 4 bases, there was a span of 14 bases. Germline V gene data show CDR1 as MGHRA and CDR2 as YSYEKL. The CDR3 runs 15 residues. CDR3 residues: CASSQAGPGLYEQYF. Here the CDR3 DNA reads TGCGCCAGCAGCCAAGCCGGTCCAGGCCTTTACGAGCAGTACTTC.

This clonotype has a count of ten or more. Its ends do not fully match the called genes, so a read error is possible. The genes are TRBV5-1 and TRBJ2-5, with D maybe TRBD2 (5 bases). This CDR3 contains 14 residues. CDR1 is SGHRS and CDR2 is YFSETQ in the germline V gene. CDR3 DNA: TGCGCCAGCAGTTTGGGGAGTCTCCAAGAGACCCAGTACTTC. It codes for CASSLGSLQETQYF.

Turning to this clonotype: A much larger clone differs from this one at a single base, so this may be a read error. This chain uses TRBV6-1 with TRBJ1-1; a weak D match, TRBD1 (5 bases). From germline, CDR1 is MNHNS and CDR2 SASEGT. The CDR3 loop spans 13 amino acids. CDR3 amino acids: CASSTGWNAEAFF. The CDR3, as DNA: TGTGCCAGCAGTACAGGCTGGAACGCTGAAGCTTTCTTT.

This clonotype was observed at least ten times. V is TRBV3-1 and J is TRBJ2-7; D is possibly TRBD1 (6 bases). Germline assignment: CDR1 LGHDT and CDR2 YNNKEL (reference sequence). This CDR3 has 18 residues. V was pared by 2 bases and J by 3 bases, with 23 bases between. CDR3 sequence: CASSQYLTTGFSNYEQYF. DNA of the CDR3: TGTGCCAGCAGCCAATACCTAACCACAGGGTTTTCCAACTACGAGCAGTACTTC.

As regards this clonotype: A much larger clone sits a single nucleotide away, making a read error possible. The chain is built from TRBV20-1 and TRBJ1-4; D call uncertain. The CDR3 totals 14 residues. Trimming took 6 bases from V and 8 from J, leaving 19 bases between them. Per germline, CDR1 DFQATT and CDR2 SNEGSKA (reference sequence). The CDR3 nucleotides are TGCAGTGCCAAGCCACCTACGAGGGTGGAAAAACTGTTTTTT. Residues: CSAKPPTRVEKLFF.

This clonotype appeared many times. The chain carries TRBV5-8 and TRBJ1-2; D call uncertain. The CDR3 totals 13 residues. Germline CDR1 reads SGHTS; CDR2 reads YDEGEE. Trimming shortened V by 0 bases and J by 6 bases, and 9 bases separated the two germline ends. This CDR3 reads CASSLEGLDGYTF. In nucleotides, the CDR3 is TGTGCCAGCAGCTTGGAAGGGTTAGATGGCTACACCTTC.

This clonotype showed up many times. The rearrangement joins TRBV6-5 to TRBJ1-3; no firm D call. In germline, CDR1 is MNHEY, CDR2 SVGAGI. The germline V and J ends were trimmed by 0 bases and 2 bases, with 8 bases remaining between them. The CDR3 sequence is 15 residues long. In DNA form, the CDR3 reads TGTGCCAGCAGTTACTCAAGGAAGGCTGGAAACACCATATATTTT. Protein: CASSYSRKAGNTIYF.

This clonotype came up many times. This rearrangement joins TRBV28 to TRBJ2-3; D unresolved. The CDR3 is 13 residues long. V lost 3 bases to trimming and J lost 0 bases, with 4 bases between them. CDR1 is MDHEN and CDR2 is SYDVKM in the germline V gene. CDR3: CASSLGSTDTQYF. DNA for the CDR3: TGTGCCAGCAGTTTGGGGAGCACAGATACGCAGTATTTT.

This clonotype has a count of ten or more. The chain is built from TRBV20-1 and TRBJ2-7; D gene unclear. Trimming removed 1 base from V and 0 bases from J, with 13 bases in between. CDR3 length: 15 residues. Germline assignment: CDR1 DFQATT and CDR2 SNEGSKA (reference sequence). The CDR3 DNA reads as TGCAGTGCTAGAGTAGGCTCTGCGAGCTCCTACGAGCAGTACTTC. Protein product: CSARVGSASSYEQYF.

Only a few counts were recorded for this clonotype. With a much larger clone just one base away, this may be a read error. The CDR3 sequence: CASSSPPHTTEAFF. CDR3 nucleotide sequence: TGTGCCAGCAGTTCGCCGCCCCATACGACTGAAGCTTTCTTT. The gene calls are TRBV28 and TRBJ1-1; no reliable D call. The CDR3 is 14 residues long. The germline gives CDR1 MDHEN, CDR2 SYDVKM. Deletions cut 4 bases from V and 5 bases from J, with 14 bases between. The full variable domain, in which reference TRBV28 and TRBJ1-1 provide the parts outside the CDR3, is DVKVTQSSRYLVKRTGEKVFLECVQDMDHENMFWYRQDPGLGLRLIYFSYDVKMKEKGDIPEGYSVSREKKERFSLILESASTNQTSMYLCASSSPPHTTEAFFGQGTRLTVV.

There are many counts of this clonotype. As DNA, the CDR3 is TGTGCCAGCAGCTTAGTGGAGGCAACTCCACATGGCTACACCTTC. This translates into CASSLVEATPHGYTF. The V call is TRBV7-2, the J call TRBJ1-2, with D uncertain. V was trimmed by 1 base and J by 6 bases, leaving 15 bases between them. The CDR3 has 15 residues. From germline, CDR1 is SGHTA and CDR2 FQGNSA.

This clonotype was detected ten times or more. The rearrangement joins TRBV7-2 to TRBJ2-7; D remains ambiguous. This CDR3 region has 12 residues. CDR1 and CDR2 (germline): SGHTA, FQGNSA. The V gene lost 1 base and the J gene lost 5 bases, with 6 bases spanning the gap. The CDR3 reads CASSLGEDEQYF. The CDR3 nucleotides read TGTGCCAGCAGCTTAGGAGAGGACGAGCAGTACTTC.

The genes are TRBV6-1 and TRBJ1-5, with 8 bases that match TRBD1. Germline V gives CDR1 MNHNS, CDR2 SASEGT. CDR3 length equals 16 residues. Trimming at V came to 5 bases and at J to 7 bases, leaving 13 bases not matched to a gene. CDR3 DNA: TGTGCCAGCAGTAGGGATAGACAGGGGTTTTGGCAGCCCCAGCATTTT. This translates into CASSRDRQGFWQPQHF.

The chain has TRBV12-5 and TRBJ2-1; possible D gene TRBD2, 6 bases. V lost 8 bases, J lost 5 bases, and 22 bases lay in between. The CDR3 loop spans 16 amino acids. In germline, CDR1 is LGHNT, CDR2 FRNRAP. CDR3 amino acids: CASRAGRTPWNNEQFF. CDR3 sequence (DNA): TGTGCTAGTCGTGCGGGGCGAACTCCCTGGAACAATGAGCAGTTCTTC.

This clonotype was picked up many times. The chain couples TRBV5-1 to TRBJ2-6, with D hard to call. Germline values: CDR1 SGHRS, CDR2 YFSETQ. The ends were cut back, 7 bases at V and 0 bases at J, with 11 bases in the middle. The CDR3 is 15 amino acids. CDR3 amino acids: CASGVGSSGANVLTF. The CDR3 DNA reads as TGCGCCAGCGGGGTCGGCAGCTCTGGGGCCAACGTCCTGACTTTC.